The sequence of this T cell receptor (beta chain) was determined in a study of response to subunit inactivated influenza vaccine. Study-level points and caveats: It was the authors' suggestion that each seasonal influenza vaccination recruits few new T cells.

MiXCR, run by TCRdb on the RT-PCR reads, gives a single entry per CDR3 protein. The table shows around 160,000 distinct CDR3 sequences, with under 13% occurring only once. The CDR3 spans 18 residues. V shed 4 bases, J shed 1 base, and the junction held 14 bases outside the gene matches. Germline CDR1 MGHRA, CDR2 YSYEKL. This clonotype came up a few times. Its antigen is not known. The receptor comes from a man aged 45-65 years who received an inactivated influenza vaccine. The sample consisted of non-naive T cells sorted from PBMCs, taken 45 days after vaccination. The rearrangement uses TRBV4-1 and TRBJ2-7, with 9 bases fitting TRBD2. The CDR3 DNA sequence: TGCGCCAGCAGCCCCGAAGCGCGGGGGGGCGCAACTTCCTACGAGCAGTACTTC. Its protein product is CASSPEARGGATSYEQYF.